Listed below are T cell receptor beta chains from one sample, sequenced in a study of response to subunit inactivated influenza vaccine. TCRdb fed the RT-PCR reads into MiXCR, producing one record per CDR3 protein. The sample shows 530,000 or so distinct CDR3 sequences, roughly 15% of them seen only once. The sequences come from PBMCs from blood, collected about 13 days after vaccination. Receptors were obtained from a middle-aged man who received an inactivated influenza vaccine. The CDR3 runs from the conserved cysteine through the conserved F or W. D genes are given only for firm matches. A clone size is listed for some rows: how often the clone was seen (once, few, many), or a class if it is expanded.

clone_size cdr3_length j_call v_call d_call cdr3_nt cdr3_aa
many 16 TRBJ2-2 TRBV5-6 . TGTGCCAGCAGCCCGCCGGGGCTTGCGAACACCGGGGAGCTGTTTTTT CASSPPGLANTGELFF
many 14 TRBJ2-5 TRBV12-3/TRBV12-4 . TGTGCCAGCAGTCCAAGGGACGGATCAATTGTCCAGTACTTC CASSPRDGSIVQYF
. 12 TRBJ1-1 TRBV12-3/TRBV12-4 TRBD1 TGTGCCAGCAGAACTACAGGGGGAGAGGCTTTCTTT CASRTTGGEAFF
. 15 TRBJ2-1 TRBV10-3 . TGTGCCATCAGTGCCGGACAGAGCTCCTACAATGAGCAGTTCTTC CAISAGQSSYNEQFF
many 12 TRBJ2-1 TRBV14 TRBD2 TGTGCCAGCAGCTTCACCGGGACTAGCGTTTTCTTC CASSFTGTSVFF
few 16 TRBJ2-6 TRBV5-1 . TGCGCCAGCAGCTTGGGGTCGGATCTCGGGGCCAACGTCCTGACTTTC CASSLGSDLGANVLTF
few 13 TRBJ1-2 TRBV3-1 . TGTGCCAGCAGCCACAGGGAATTGTTTGGCTACACCTTC CASSHRELFGYTF
few 11 TRBJ2-3 TRBV2 . TGTGCCAGCAGTGAAGTAGATACGCAGTATTTT CASSEVDTQYF
. 11 TRBJ2-1 TRBV30 TRBD2 TGTGCCTTAGGGGAGGGCCATGAGCAGTTCTTC CALGEGHEQFF
many 15 TRBJ2-2 TRBV12-3/TRBV12-4 . TGTGCCAGCAGTTTTCGGCAGGGAAGGACCGGGGAGCTGTTTTTT CASSFRQGRTGELFF
few 15 TRBJ1-1 TRBV15 . TGTGCCACCAGCAGAGATAGAGGTTTGAACACTGAAGCTTTCTTT CATSRDRGLNTEAFF
many 16 TRBJ1-4 TRBV5-1 . TGCGCCAGCAGCCTCCGACCTGGAGCGACTAATGAAAAACTGTTTTTT CASSLRPGATNEKLFF
. 17 TRBJ2-1 TRBV28 TRBD2 TGTGCCAGCAGAGAATCTAGCGGGAGCCCCCCTTACAATGAGCAGTTCTTC CASRESSGSPPYNEQFF
. 17 TRBJ1-5 TRBV7-9 . TGTGCCAGCAGCCCAATCCTGACAACGGCTCATTGGGGGCCCCAGCATTTT CASSPILTTAHWGPQHF
few 14 TRBJ2-2 TRBV5-6 . TGTGCCAGCTTCCTTACAGGGATCGCCGGGGAGCTGTTTTTT CASFLTGIAGELFF
. 16 TRBJ2-1 TRBV20-1 . TGCAGTGCTAGCTCCCCGGGACCGACCTCCTACAATGAGCAGTTCTTC CSASSPGPTSYNEQFF
few 17 TRBJ1-2 TRBV4-3 . TGCGCCAGCAGCCAAATCGCAGGTTTCATGTTTGGCTATGGCTACACCTTC CASSQIAGFMFGYGYTF
few 14 TRBJ2-2 TRBV29-1 . TGCAGCGTTGTGACAGGAACGGGCGGAGGGGAGCTGTTTTTT CSVVTGTGGGELFF
. 13 TRBJ2-7 TRBV6-1 TRBD1 TGTGCCAGCAGAAGGACAGGGGGGGACGAGCAGTACTTC CASRRTGGDEQYF
once 15 TRBJ1-1 TRBV20-1 . TGCAGTGCTAGAGATCTTTTCGGGCTCCACACTGAAGCTTTCTTT CSARDLFGLHTEAFF
. 14 TRBJ1-1 TRBV15 . TGTGCCACCAGCAGAGACACAGGGCCCTGGGAAGCTTTCTTT CATSRDTGPWEAFF
few 17 TRBJ2-4 TRBV7-2 . TGTGCCAGCAGCTTAGGGGGAGTGGGGATAGCCAAAAACATTCAGTACTTC CASSLGGVGIAKNIQYF
few 17 TRBJ2-7 TRBV7-2 TRBD1 TGTGCCAGCAGCTTAGCCCGGCCAAGGACAGGGGCCTACGAGCAGTACTTC CASSLARPRTGAYEQYF
few 15 TRBJ2-7 TRBV7-3 TRBD2 TGTGCCAGCAGCTTAGACGCCAGCGGGAGAAGTGAGCAGTACTTC CASSLDASGRSEQYF
. 17 TRBJ1-2 TRBV4-3 . TGCGCCAGCAGCCAAGATTGGGGCGCAGAGTCTTTCCAAGGCTACACCTTC CASSQDWGAESFQGYTF
. 18 TRBJ2-1 TRBV12-3/TRBV12-4 . TGTGCCAGCAGTTTGGTTTCACGGGGGATGGGCTCCTACAATGAGCAGTTCTTC CASSLVSRGMGSYNEQFF
many 11 TRBJ2-3 TRBV28 . TGTGCCAGCACCCGTCGAGATACGCAGTATTTT CASTRRDTQYF
few 13 TRBJ1-5 TRBV15 . TGTGCCACCAGCAGGGCACTGAATCAGCCCCAGCATTTT CATSRALNQPQHF
. 14 TRBJ2-1 TRBV27 . TGTGCCAGCAGTATTAGCGGACCTACGAATGAGCAGTTCTTC CASSISGPTNEQFF
. 12 TRBJ2-7 TRBV12-3/TRBV12-4 . TGTGCCAGCAGTCAACTGCAGGGCGGGCAGTACTTC CASSQLQGGQYF
once 13 TRBJ2-1 TRBV7-2 . TGTGCCAGCAGCCTGAGGATCCTCAATGAGCAGTTCTTC CASSLRILNEQFF
few 18 TRBJ2-5 TRBV11-1 TRBD1 TGTGCCAGCAGCTTATCGTACGGACAGGGCGCACCCGGGGAGACCCAGTACTTC CASSLSYGQGAPGETQYF
. 14 TRBJ1-5 TRBV7-2 . TGTGCCAGCAGCTTAGAACCTGGCCCGCGGCCCCAGCATTTT CASSLEPGPRPQHF
few 15 TRBJ1-2 TRBV6-5 . TGTGCCAGCAGTTACTCGATATCGGTTGTCTATGGCTACACCTTC CASSYSISVVYGYTF